This T cell receptor (beta chain) emerged from a study of tumor-infiltrating lymphocytes in localized non-small cell lung cancer. For the study at large: Some samples were collected after neoadjuvant chemotherapy; smokers, never-smokers and several histologies were included.

Worth noting for this clone: Its target is not known.

Overall study results and limits: T-cell fraction did not differ between immunotypes IM1 and IM2.

Generated by immunoSEQ multiplex PCR, the TCRdb table keeps only in-frame clones and is missing some. The data contain about 9,700 clones, more than 75% of them singletons. There are 14 residues in the CDR3. V shed 7 bases and J shed 0 bases, with 13 bases lying between them. Germline-derived CDR1 and CDR2 are MNHNS and SASEGT. J is TRBJ2-7 and V is TRBV6-1, with D uncertain. Sequencing was done on a sample of lung tumor tissue. The clonotype originates from a human donor with non-small cell lung cancer. CDR3 protein: CASKLDPASYEQYF. The CDR3 nucleotides read TGTGCCAGCAAGCTCGACCCGGCCTCCTACGAGCAGTACTTC.